One TCR beta chain is described in this entry. This sample was included in a study of blood T cell repertoires in COVID-19. The repertoire was sequenced with immunoSEQ multiplex PCR; TCRdb's copy has only in-frame clones and lacks some. The sample shows about 210,000 clones, approximately 90% of them seen only once. Germline V lookup: CDR1 SNHLY, CDR2 FYNNEI. The trim removed 7 bases at V and 5 bases at J, leaving 4 bases unmatched. CDR3 length equals 12 residues. The V and J genes are TRBV2 and TRBJ2-5; 7 nucleotides line up with TRBD2. The sequenced material came from PBMCs or T cells enriched from blood (not recorded which). The receptor's source is a woman aged 40 to 49 with acute COVID-19. The CDR3 bases are TGTGCCAGCAAAAGCGGGGAGGAGACCCAGTACTTC. Protein sequence: CASKSGEETQYF.